These 18 T cell receptor beta chains originate from one sample sequenced in a study of CD8+ T cells in alopecia areata. Following extraction, RNA underwent reverse transcription to cDNA, which served as the sequencing template. Clones were read by immunoSEQ multiplex PCR, and TCRdb kept only the in-frame ones, dropping some. The table has hundreds of thousands of clones, about three fifths seen once; the top ten hold approximately 0.44%. The starting material was CD4+ T cells sorted from blood, obtained at week 0. The receptors originated from a human donor with alopecia areata.

Concerning this clone: The same CDR3 can be traced to other DNA sequences in this sample. V gene TRBV5-1 combines with J gene TRBJ1-5; no definite D call. Germline loops: CDR1 SGHRS, CDR2 YFSETQ. V was pared by 0 bases and J by 0 bases, with 7 bases between. This CDR3 has 15 amino acids. The CDR3 coding sequence is TGCGCCAGCAGCTTGGGACACTCTAGCAATCAGCCCCAGCATTTT. Encoded protein: CASSLGHSSNQPQHF.

The V and J genes are TRBV19 and TRBJ1-1; D possibly corresponds to TRBD1 (5 bases). The CDR3 spans 13 residues. With 3 bases removed from V and 6 bases from J, the gap between germline ends came to 11 bases. Germline V gives CDR1 LNHDA, CDR2 SQIVND (reference sequence). CDR3 nucleotides: TGTGCCAGTAGTATGTACGAGGGACCTGAAGCTTTCTTT. Translated, it gives CASSMYEGPEAFF.

Concerning this clone itself: This CDR3 is also generated by other DNA sequences in the sample. V is TRBV29-1 and J is TRBJ1-1; perhaps TRBD1 as D (6 bases). V was pared by 6 bases and J by 5 bases, with 10 bases between. Per the germline V gene, CDR1 is SQVTM and CDR2 is ANQGSEA. The CDR3 is made up of 11 amino acids. CDR3 sequence: CSVQGLTEAFF. The CDR3 DNA is TGCAGCGTCCAGGGGTTGACTGAAGCTTTCTTT.

Only a few counts were recorded for this clone. The chain combines TRBV5-1 with TRBJ2-5, with a tentative D call TRBD2 (6 bases). Germline CDR1 reads SGHRS; CDR2 reads YFSETQ. The CDR3 is 15 amino acids. V was cut by 3 bases and J by 5 bases, with 17 bases left in between. The CDR3 reads CASSSDPTSYETQYF. DNA of the CDR3: TGCGCCAGCAGCTCGGACCCCACTAGCTACGAGACCCAGTACTTC.

This chain links TRBV5-6 with TRBJ2-7; 7 nucleotides match TRBD2. Germline V gene sequence: CDR1 SGHDT, CDR2 YYEEEE. CDR3 length: 16 amino acids. V lost 4 bases to trimming and J lost 7 bases; unmatched junction nucleotides: 17. The CDR3 loop is CASSPPGWSGVNEQYF. CDR3 DNA sequence: TGTGCCAGCAGCCCACCCGGGTGGAGCGGGGTGAATGAGCAGTACTTC.

The genes are TRBV6-1 and TRBJ2-7, with D unclear. Germline lookup yields CDR1 MNHNS and CDR2 SASEGT. V lost 0 bases, J lost 2 bases, and 14 bases lay in between. The CDR3 is 16 amino acids. This CDR3 is CASSEAHGYIAYEQYF. DNA of the CDR3: TGTGCCAGCAGTGAAGCGCACGGGTATATAGCCTACGAGCAGTACTTC.

This rearrangement joins TRBV9 to TRBJ1-2; tentatively, D is TRBD1 (6 bases). The CDR3 extends over 15 amino acids. Germline lookup yields CDR1 SGDLS and CDR2 YYNGEE. With 3 bases removed from V and 6 bases from J, the gap between germline ends came to 18 bases. The CDR3 DNA reads TGTGCCAGCAGCGAGGCCCCTACAGGGTCGGATGGCTACACCTTC. Protein sequence: CASSEAPTGSDGYTF.

A few counts support this clone. The chain uses TRBV5-1 and TRBJ2-1, with 10 bases identical to TRBD2. J was trimmed by 7 bases and V by 1 base; bases with no gene match: 8. Germline values: CDR1 SGHRS, CDR2 YFSETQ. The CDR3 is 16 residues long. The CDR3 sequence: CASSLPPSGRTNEQFF. CDR3 coding DNA: TGCGCCAGCAGCTTGCCGCCTAGCGGGAGAACGAATGAGCAGTTCTTC.

The chain has TRBV4-1 and TRBJ2-7; D possibly matches TRBD1 or TRBD2 (6 bases each). Germline V lookup: CDR1 MGHRA, CDR2 YSYEKL. The germline V and J ends were trimmed by 5 bases and 2 bases, with 16 bases remaining between them. The CDR3 covers 15 residues. DNA of the CDR3: TGCGCCAGCAGCTCGGCCGGGGGCACAACCTACGAGCAGTACTTC. Its protein is CASSSAGGTTYEQYF.

The chain employs TRBV30 and TRBJ1-1; the D is unclear. Trimming took 1 base from V and 1 from J, leaving 4 bases between them. The CDR3 has 12 residues. Looked up from germline, CDR1 is GTSNPN and CDR2 is SVGIG (reference sequence). CDR3 residues: CAWSDGNTEAFF. CDR3 coding DNA: TGTGCCTGGAGTGATGGGAACACTGAAGCTTTCTTT. Based on the CDR3 plus reference TRBV30 and TRBJ1-1, the full variable domain is SQTIHQWPATLVQPVGSPLSLECTVEGTSNPNLYWYRQAAGRGLQLLFYSVGIGQISSEVPQNLSASRPQDRQFILSSKKLLLSDSGFYLCAWSDGNTEAFFGQGTRLTVV.

This clone was picked up a small number of times. The chain is built from TRBV5-1 and TRBJ2-1; 9 nucleotides match TRBD1. Unmatched junction bases numbered 8, after V lost 0 bases and J lost 7 bases. Germline values: CDR1 SGHRS, CDR2 YFSETQ. This CDR3 comprises 16 residues. CDR3 DNA: TGCGCCAGCAGCTTGGTTCCGGGACAGGGTAATAATGAGCAGTTCTTC. Translated, it gives CASSLVPGQGNNEQFF.

The chain employs TRBV7-9 and TRBJ2-7; no definite D call. The V gene's germline CDR1 is SEHNR and CDR2 FQNEAQ (reference sequence). V was pared by 2 bases and J by 7 bases, with 6 bases between. This CDR3 contains 11 residues. This CDR3 is CASSLMGEQYF. CDR3 sequence (DNA): TGTGCCAGCAGCTTAATGGGAGAGCAGTACTTC.

The chain has TRBV6-5 and TRBJ2-3; D is undetermined. CDR1 and CDR2 from the germline V gene are MNHEY and SVGAGI. This CDR3 has 12 amino acids. The V gene lost 6 bases and the J gene lost 3 bases, with 7 bases spanning the gap. CDR3 nucleotide sequence: TGTGCCAGCAGCATTAAAACAGATACGCAGTATTTT. It is translated as CASSIKTDTQYF.

This clone was seen a few times. The rearrangement uses TRBV28 and TRBJ2-1; possibly TRBD2 for D (5 bases). The CDR3 contains 15 residues. V lost 0 bases and J 3 bases, leaving 9 bases between the germline ends. From germline, CDR1 is MDHEN and CDR2 SYDVKM. This CDR3 reads CASSLWAGYYNEQFF. The CDR3 DNA is TGTGCCAGCAGTTTATGGGCGGGTTACTACAATGAGCAGTTCTTC. The whole variable domain, filled in from reference TRBV28 and TRBJ2-1, reads DVKVTQSSRYLVKRTGEKVFLECVQDMDHENMFWYRQDPGLGLRLIYFSYDVKMKEKGDIPEGYSVSREKKERFSLILESASTNQTSMYLCASSLWAGYYNEQFFGPGTRLTVL.

The chain uses TRBV30 and TRBJ1-2; D is ambiguous. Per the germline V gene, CDR1 is GTSNPN and CDR2 is SVGIG (reference sequence). V dropped 4 bases and J dropped 1 base, with 4 bases sitting between them. The CDR3 is 11 amino acids. The CDR3, as DNA: TGTGCCTGGACGTTTAACTATGGCTACACCTTC. Translation gives CAWTFNYGYTF.

The chain combines TRBV20-1 with TRBJ1-2; D gene ambiguous. Germline loops: CDR1 DFQATT, CDR2 SNEGSKA (reference sequence). V gave up 4 bases and J gave up 7 bases, with 10 bases separating them. This CDR3 has 11 amino acids. The CDR3 DNA reads as TGCAGTGCTACCTGGCCGACTGGCTACACCTTC. Amino acid sequence: CSATWPTGYTF.

The chain couples TRBV6-6 to TRBJ2-1, with TRBD2 matching 9 bases. The CDR3 length is 14 residues. The J segment lost 8 bases and the V segment lost 7 bases, leaving 9 bases of the junction unmatched. Germline V gives CDR1 MNHNY, CDR2 SVGAGI (reference sequence). The CDR3: CASMRGGPVDEQFF. The CDR3 coding sequence is TGTGCCAGCATGCGGGGGGGTCCTGTGGATGAGCAGTTCTTC.

The chain links TRBV19 to TRBJ2-7, with D possibly matching TRBD1 (6 bases). Germline V CDR1 and CDR2: LNHDA, SQIVND (reference sequence). CDR3 length equals 14 residues. Deletions cut 6 bases from V and 4 bases from J, with 16 bases between. The CDR3 protein is CASRGQGTEYEQYF. DNA of the CDR3: TGTGCCAGTAGGGGCCAGGGGACGGAATACGAGCAGTACTTC.